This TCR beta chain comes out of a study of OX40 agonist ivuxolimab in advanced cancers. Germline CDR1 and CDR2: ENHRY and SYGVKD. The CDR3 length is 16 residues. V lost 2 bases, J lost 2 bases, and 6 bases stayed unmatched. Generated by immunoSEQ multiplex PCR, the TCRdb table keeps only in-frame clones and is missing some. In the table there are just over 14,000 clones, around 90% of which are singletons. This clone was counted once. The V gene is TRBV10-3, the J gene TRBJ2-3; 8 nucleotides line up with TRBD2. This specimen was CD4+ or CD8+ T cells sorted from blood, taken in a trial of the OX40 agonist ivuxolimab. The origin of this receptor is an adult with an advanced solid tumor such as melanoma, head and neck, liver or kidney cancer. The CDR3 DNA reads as TGTGCCATCAGTGAGACTAGCGGATTTCCCACAGATACGCAGTATTTT. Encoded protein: CAISETSGFPTDTQYF.